This paragraph reports one TCR beta chain. The target antigen is unknown. Germline CDR1 MNHNS, CDR2 SASEGT. The CDR3 consists of 15 residues. V lost 5 bases to trimming and J lost 13 bases; unmatched junction nucleotides: 11. The sample comes from a study of T cells in Graves' hyperthyroidism and ophthalmopathy. Broader study findings: A model of 13 V-J pairs discriminated ophthalmopathy from stable hyperthyroidism.

Exclusion criteria comprised uncontrolled infection, other autoimmune disease, pregnancy or lactation. From RNA transcripts, TCR beta CDR3 regions were amplified. First-round RT-PCR with HTBI primers amplified the TCR CDR3 region. Via MiXCR, TCRdb re-called the multiplex PCR reads, giving one row per CDR3 protein. The table shows around 390,000 distinct CDR3 sequences, with more than 12% occurring only once. The sample was blood. The source is a woman in her twenties or thirties with Graves' ophthalmopathy. This chain joins TRBV6-1 and TRBJ2-3, with TRBD2 matching over 14 bases. Written as DNA, the CDR3 is TGTGCCAGCAGTTTCGGACTAGCGGGGGGTTTTTTTAAGTATTTT. It translates to CASSFGLAGGFFKYF.